What follows describes a single TCR beta chain. The CDR3 sequence is 15 residues long. Germline V gene sequence: CDR1 MNHEY, CDR2 SVGAGI. V gave up 6 bases and J gave up 0 bases; unmatched junction bases: 6. Clones were sequenced by immunoSEQ multiplex PCR, and TCRdb holds only the in-frame ones, with some missing. The repertoire holds roughly 120,000 clones, approximately 87% seen once, with around 4.5% in the top ten. This sample was taken from a study of T cell responses to AZD1222 COVID-19 vaccine. V gene TRBV6-5 combines with J gene TRBJ1-2, with 8 bases fitting TRBD1. This clonotype originated in an adult who received the AZD1222 COVID-19 vaccine. Source: peripheral blood, taken 28 days after the second AZD1222 dose. CDR3 nucleotides: TGTGCCAGCAGCCCCGACAGGGGCGCTAACTATGGCTACACCTTC. Residues: CASSPDRGANYGYTF.